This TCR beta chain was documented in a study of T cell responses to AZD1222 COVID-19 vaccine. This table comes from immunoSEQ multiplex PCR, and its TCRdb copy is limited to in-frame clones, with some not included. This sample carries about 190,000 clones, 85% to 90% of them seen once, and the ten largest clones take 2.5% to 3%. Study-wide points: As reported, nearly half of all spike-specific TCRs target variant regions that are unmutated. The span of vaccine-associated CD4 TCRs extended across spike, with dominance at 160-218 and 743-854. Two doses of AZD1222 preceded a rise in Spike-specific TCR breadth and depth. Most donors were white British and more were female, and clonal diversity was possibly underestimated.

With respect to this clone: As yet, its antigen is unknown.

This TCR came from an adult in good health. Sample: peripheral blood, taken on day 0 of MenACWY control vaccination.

The CDR3 DNA reads TGTGCCAGCAGTTACTCGATGGGGGGATCTACCTACGAGCAGTACTTC. This translates into CASSYSMGGSTYEQYF. The chain combines TRBV6-5 with TRBJ2-7; D is perhaps TRBD2 (6 bases). The CDR3 is 16 amino acids. Germline CDR1 reads MNHEY; CDR2 reads SVGAGI. The V and J ends lost 0 bases and 2 bases respectively, with 14 bases between them.